This TCR beta chain was sequenced in a study of T cell responses to AZD1222 COVID-19 vaccine. Overall study context: Pooled in the analysis were second doses at about 4 or about 12 weeks.

The CDR3 loop spans 15 amino acids. Deletions cut 0 bases from V and 2 bases from J, with 8 bases between. CDR1 ENHRY and CDR2 SYGVKD come from the germline V gene. General study findings and limits: Every sample of the repertoires postdated the peak T cell response. Donor demographics were predominantly white British with a female majority; clonal diversity may be underestimated. Seropositive status at baseline applied to only five to seven AZD1222 recipients.

Of note for this clone: Its matching antigen is unknown.

Measured with immunoSEQ multiplex PCR; TCRdb has only the in-frame clones, and not every one. The profile covers 120,000 or so clones, with about 89% appearing a single time and 8.5% to 12% taken by the ten largest. The sequenced sample was peripheral blood, obtained on day 0 of AZD1222 vaccination. The TCR sequence derives from an adult in good health. The J gene is TRBJ1-3, the V gene TRBV10-3; D not resolved. The CDR3 nucleotides read TGTGCCATCAGTGAGTCTCTAAGGGCTGGAAACACCATATATTTT. Its protein product is CAISESLRAGNTIYF.